The 5 T cell receptor beta chains in this list originate from one sample, sequenced in a study of blood T cells in healthy people across ages. The use of a sample-barcoded 5' primer and a J-beta primer mix characterized a second PCR of roughly 7 to 11 cycles. TCRdb fed the 5' RACE reads into MiXCR, producing one record per CDR3 protein. In the table there are about 780,000 distinct CDR3 sequences, 35% to 60% of which are singletons. Sequencing used blood. Receptors originate from an elderly man in good health.

V usage is TRBV12-3 or TRBV12-4 and J usage is TRBJ1-5; D is unresolved. Trimming cost V 5 bases and J 1 base, with 12 bases left between them. There are 15 residues in the CDR3. CDR3: CASSAVSLSNQPQHF. CDR3 bases: TGTGCCAGCAGTGCCGTGTCGTTGAGCAATCAGCCCCAGCATTTT.

This sequence joins TRBV28 and TRBJ2-1; D tentatively fits TRBD1 or TRBD2 (5 bases each). There are 15 residues in the CDR3. Germline V gene lookup returns CDR1 MDHEN and CDR2 SYDVKM. Trimming shortened V by 6 bases and J by 3 bases, and 15 bases separated the two germline ends. CDR3: CASSPIWGSYNEQFF. Here the CDR3 DNA reads TGTGCCAGCAGCCCGATCTGGGGGAGCTACAATGAGCAGTTCTTC. The full variable domain, in which reference TRBV28 and TRBJ2-1 provide the parts outside the CDR3, is DVKVTQSSRYLVKRTGEKVFLECVQDMDHENMFWYRQDPGLGLRLIYFSYDVKMKEKGDIPEGYSVSREKKERFSLILESASTNQTSMYLCASSPIWGSYNEQFFGPGTRLTVL.

This clonotype came up a few times. The chain links TRBV12-3 or TRBV12-4 to TRBJ2-7, with a tentative D call TRBD1 (5 bases). This CDR3 contains 14 residues. The V and J ends lost 5 bases and 5 bases respectively, with 16 bases between them. The CDR3 here is CASSRSRQINEQYF. The CDR3, as DNA: TGTGCCAGCAGTCGTTCAAGACAGATCAACGAGCAGTACTTC.

The rearrangement joins TRBV12-3 or TRBV12-4 to TRBJ2-5; no clear D. The last part of the DNA fits TRBJ2-7 better; the J call may be wrong. CDR3 length equals 12 residues. CDR3 nucleotides: TGTGCCAGCAGTTCCAACTTCAACGAGCAGTACTTC. This gives the protein CASSSNFNEQYF.

In regard to this clonotype: A read error may explain this, as a much larger clone is one base away. No conserved phenylalanine or tryptophan ends this CDR3, so it is likely a read error. The chain links TRBV20-1 to TRBJ2-5; 9 nucleotides align to TRBD1. The J call may be faulty, since TRBJ2-7 better matches the DNA end. This CDR3 spans 14 amino acids. CDR1 DFQATT and CDR2 SNEGSKA come from the germline V gene (reference sequence). The CDR3 DNA reads TGCAGTGCTGCAAACCGGGACAGGGCTTACGAGCAGTACTCC. Its protein product is CSAANRDRAYEQYS.